This TCR beta chain was sequenced during a study of T cells in Graves' hyperthyroidism and ophthalmopathy. The germline CDR1 and CDR2 sequences are LNHDA and SQIVND (reference sequence). The V and J ends lost 7 bases and 4 bases respectively, with 16 bases between them. There are 14 residues in the CDR3. Using RNA transcripts as the source, TCR beta CDR3 regions were amplified. RT-PCR in the first round (using the HTBI primer set) targeted the TCR CDR3. TCRdb recomputed calls from the multiplex PCR reads with MiXCR, one row per CDR3 protein. The data show hundreds of thousands of distinct CDR3 sequences, roughly 37% seen once.

This TCR was sampled from a man aged 18 to 29 with Graves' hyperthyroidism. Sequencing used blood. The gene calls are TRBV19 and TRBJ1-1; no clear D. The CDR3: CASNWAPSGTEAFF. The CDR3 nucleotides are TGTGCCAGTAATTGGGCCCCCTCGGGCACTGAAGCTTTCTTT.